The next 28 T cell receptor beta chains were all read from a single sample in a study of cytomegalovirus exposure and HLA in healthy donors (dated by TCRdb to the late 2010s). The method behind the library was the immunoSEQ multiplex PCR assay. The multiplex PCR relied on a mix of 60 forward primers for TCR Vbeta segments and 13 reverse primers for TCR Jbeta segments. Entries here come from immuneACCESS through TCRdb and include only in-frame sequences with V and J called. Some clones fail to appear in such tables; in the studies checked, an unresolved V gene covers under half of the shortfall, and the cause of the remainder is unknown. This sample lists 150,000 to 200,000 clones; approximately 82% were detected once. Approximately 2% of the sample is taken by the ten largest. The sample consisted of PBMCs. All receptors come from a woman under 30 in good health and CMV-seropositive.

This chain connects TRBV5-1 to TRBJ2-1; possible D gene TRBD2, 5 bases. The CDR3 is made up of 15 amino acids. The germline V gene encodes CDR1 SGHRS and CDR2 YFSETQ. Trimming took off 0 bases at V and 0 bases at J, with 7 bases between the two ends. The CDR3 reads CASSLVGGSYNEQFF. The CDR3 DNA is TGCGCCAGCAGCTTGGTTGGAGGCTCCTACAATGAGCAGTTCTTC.

The chain couples TRBV9 to TRBJ2-7; TRBD2 matches 8 bases. Germline V gene data show CDR1 as SGDLS and CDR2 as YYNGEE. The CDR3 has 14 residues. V shed 7 bases, J shed 0 bases, and the junction held 6 bases outside the gene matches. The CDR3 reads CASSRGGSSYEQYF. CDR3 coding DNA: TGTGCCAGCTCCCGCGGGGGGAGCTCCTACGAGCAGTACTTC.

J is TRBJ1-2 and V is TRBV4-3, with D maybe TRBD1 (6 bases). The CDR3 contains 16 residues. V was trimmed by 1 base and J by 7 bases, leaving 19 bases between them. CDR1 and CDR2 (germline): LGHNA, YSLEER. CDR3 nucleotide sequence: TGCGCCAGCAGCCAAGTAGGGGGTGGGAGGGCTAGTGGCTACACCTTC. This gives the protein CASSQVGGGRASGYTF.

This chain connects TRBV30 to TRBJ1-1; a weak D match, TRBD1 (5 bases). Germline CDR1 is GTSNPN and CDR2 is SVGIG (reference sequence). Trimming stripped 4 bases from V and 4 bases from J, with 13 bases between. This CDR3 region has 13 residues. The CDR3 loop reads CAWNGMGGTEAFF. CDR3 sequence (DNA): TGTGCCTGGAACGGGATGGGGGGCACTGAAGCTTTCTTT.

The V gene is TRBV7-9, the J gene TRBJ2-7, with D possibly being TRBD2 (6 bases). Trimming took 1 base from V and 4 from J, leaving 8 bases between them. The CDR3 totals 13 residues. Per the germline V gene, CDR1 is SEHNR and CDR2 is FQNEAQ (reference sequence). Written as DNA, the CDR3 is TGTGCCAGCAGCTTAGGGGGGGTGTACGAGCAGTACTTC. Translated, it gives CASSLGGVYEQYF.

This sequence joins TRBV15 and TRBJ1-3; D may be TRBD1 (6 bases). The CDR3 has 14 residues. Trimming removed 9 bases from V and 8 bases from J, with 20 bases in between. Germline V gives CDR1 LNHNV, CDR2 YYDKDF (reference sequence). CDR3 coding DNA: TGTGCCACGAGCGGGACATCACCTCGGGACACCATATATTTT. Protein product: CATSGTSPRDTIYF.

The chain carries TRBV29-1 and TRBJ2-4, with 11 nucleotides matching TRBD1. V lost 4 bases and J lost 2; bases outside the gene matches: 7. The CDR3 extends over 16 amino acids. Germline V gene sequence: CDR1 SQVTM, CDR2 ANQGSEA. The CDR3 DNA follows: TGCAGCGTTGCTAGAGGGACAGGGGGTTCCAAAAACATTCAGTACTTC. Translating gives CSVARGTGGSKNIQYF.

V is TRBV11-3 and J is TRBJ2-7, with 8 bases matching TRBD2. V shed 3 bases and J 4 bases; nucleotides not matched to a gene: 8. CDR3 size: 15 residues. Germline V lookup: CDR1 SGHNT, CDR2 YENEEA. The CDR3 sequence: CASSFIRSGIYEQYV. CDR3 nucleotides: TGTGCCAGCAGCTTTATTCGTAGCGGGATTTACGAGCAGTACGTC.

Notes on this clone: Other DNA sequences in this specimen translate into the identical CDR3. The DNA of the CDR3 is TGTGCCAGCAGCTTAGGTAAAGGGAGGGTTAAAAATTCACCCCTCCACTTT. It translates to CASSLGKGRVKNSPLHF. The chain joins TRBV7-9 to TRBJ1-6; no firm D call. The CDR3 runs 17 residues. V dropped 1 base and J dropped 7 bases, with 17 bases sitting between them. Germline assignment: CDR1 SEHNR and CDR2 FQNEAQ (reference sequence).

This chain joins TRBV18 and TRBJ1-1; maybe TRBD1 (6 bases). Germline V lookup: CDR1 KGHSH, CDR2 LQKENI. This CDR3 has 14 residues. V was shortened by 5 bases and J by 7 bases, with 17 bases between the two germline ends. The CDR3 is CASSSNRARNEAFF. CDR3 nucleotides: TGTGCCAGCTCATCAAACAGGGCGAGGAATGAAGCTTTCTTT.

CDR3 sequence (DNA): TGTGCCAGCAGCTATATGACAGGGGCCCCGAACACTGAAGCTTTCTTT. It codes for CASSYMTGAPNTEAFF. V and J are TRBV5-4 and TRBJ1-1, with 8 bases that match TRBD1. Germline V gene data show CDR1 as SGHNT and CDR2 as YYREEE (reference sequence). The CDR3 totals 16 residues. The trim removed 3 bases at V and 1 base at J, leaving 8 bases unmatched.

The chain carries TRBV12-2 and TRBJ2-5; no DNA check was done on the table's D call, TRBD2. TRBV12-2 is termed a pseudogene. This CDR3 comprises 17 residues. The CDR3 sequence is CASRLESGGGDQETQYF. CDR3 coding DNA: TGTGCAAGTCGCTTAGAATCGGGAGGGGGGGACCAAGAGACCCAGTACTTC.

The rearrangement uses TRBV7-2 and TRBJ1-2; 9 bases agree with TRBD1. Germline V gene lookup returns CDR1 SGHTA and CDR2 FQGNSA. CDR3 length: 13 amino acids. The J segment lost 7 bases and the V segment lost 8 bases, leaving 8 bases of the junction unmatched. CDR3 sequence reads: CASLRDRVGGYTF. The CDR3 DNA is TGTGCCAGCCTTCGGGACAGGGTGGGTGGCTACACCTTC.

This clone occurred once. This rearrangement joins TRBV4-1 to TRBJ2-1, with a weak D call TRBD1 (7 bases). CDR3 length: 17 amino acids. V lost 0 bases and J 0 bases, leaving 12 bases between the germline ends. Germline V gene lookup returns CDR1 MGHRA and CDR2 YSYEKL. CDR3 nucleotide sequence: TGCGCCAGCAGCCAAGATCAGGGGGACTCCTCCTACAATGAGCAGTTCTTC. Residues: CASSQDQGDSSYNEQFF.

The chain is built from TRBV6-6 and TRBJ2-7, with D perhaps matching TRBD2 (5 bases). Per germline, CDR1 MNHNY and CDR2 SVGAGI (reference sequence). The CDR3 is 16 residues long. V was cut by 0 bases and J by 0 bases, with 12 bases left in between. In DNA form, the CDR3 reads TGTGCCAGCAGTTACTCAAGAACGGGGAGCTCCTACGAGCAGTACGTC. This encodes CASSYSRTGSSYEQYV.

This chain joins TRBV4-3 and TRBJ2-1, with 9 positions matching TRBD1. The CDR3 runs to 18 residues. Unmatched junction bases numbered 10, after V lost 2 bases and J lost 2 bases. Germline V CDR1 and CDR2: LGHNA, YSLEER. The CDR3 loop is CASSQRTQGAGTYNEQFF. In nucleotides, the CDR3 is TGCGCCAGCAGCCAAAGAACACAGGGGGCAGGCACCTACAATGAGCAGTTCTTC.

V and J are TRBV19 and TRBJ2-1; weak D call: TRBD2 (5 bases). Germline-derived CDR1 and CDR2 are LNHDA and SQIVND (reference sequence). This CDR3 contains 15 residues. V was clipped by 5 bases and J by 4 bases, with 15 bases between them. The CDR3 nucleotides are TGTGCCAGTAGTCCAGGACTCGGGGTATACAATGAGCAGTTCTTC. Its translation: CASSPGLGVYNEQFF.

The genes are TRBV5-1 and TRBJ2-3, with 9 bases that match TRBD1. Germline CDR1 SGHRS, CDR2 YFSETQ. CDR3 size: 14 residues. The V gene end was trimmed by 3 bases and the J gene end by 4 bases; junction bases not matched to a gene: 3. CDR3 loop: CASSSDRGADTQYF. The DNA of the CDR3 is TGCGCCAGCAGCTCCGACAGGGGGGCAGATACGCAGTATTTT.

J is TRBJ1-6 and V is TRBV4-1; D call uncertain. Trimming pared 3 bases from V and 6 bases from J, leaving 12 bases between. The CDR3 runs to 15 residues. Per germline, CDR1 MGHRA and CDR2 YSYEKL. CDR3: CASSHDPVGNSPLHF. In DNA form, the CDR3 reads TGCGCCAGCAGCCACGATCCCGTCGGTAATTCACCCCTCCACTTT.

In its sample, this clone was seen once. This rearrangement joins TRBV5-1 to TRBJ2-3; 13 bases fit TRBD2. With V trimmed by 4 bases and J by 6 bases, 2 bases remained unmatched. CDR3 length: 14 amino acids. Germline V gene sequence: CDR1 SGHRS, CDR2 YFSETQ. The CDR3 is CASSQTSGGDTQYF. CDR3 DNA sequence: TGCGCCAGCAGCCAGACTAGCGGGGGGGATACGCAGTATTTT. Looking up the rest from reference TRBV5-1 and TRBJ2-3 gives the full variable domain: KAGVTQTPRYLIKTRGQQVTLSCSPISGHRSVSWYQQTPGQGLQFLFEYFSETQRNKGNFPGRFSGRQFSNSRSEMNVSTLELGDSALYLCASSQTSGGDTQYFGPGTRLTVL.

V is TRBV7-3 and J is TRBJ1-1, with unresolved D. The ends were cut back, 3 bases at V and 1 base at J, with 6 bases in the middle. Germline V gene sequence: CDR1 SGHTA, CDR2 FQGTGA. The length of the CDR3 is 13 residues. DNA for the CDR3: TGTGCCAGCAGCTTGGCAGAGAACACTGAAGCTTTCTTT. Its protein product is CASSLAENTEAFF.

A note on this clone: The junction departs from germline at one end; a sequencing error may be responsible. This rearrangement joins TRBV29-1 to TRBJ2-3; 7 nucleotides line up with TRBD2. The CDR3 is 12 residues long. Germline-derived CDR1 and CDR2 are SQVTM and ANQGSEA. CDR3 protein: CSFERGGDTQYF. The CDR3 DNA follows: TGCAGCTTTGAGCGCGGGGGAGATACGCAGTATTTT.

This chain links TRBV30 with TRBJ2-1; TRBD1 agrees at 8 bases. Unmatched junction bases numbered 2, after V lost 1 base and J lost 6 bases. Germline V gene data show CDR1 as GTSNPN and CDR2 as SVGIG (reference sequence). The CDR3 contains 13 residues. This CDR3 reads CAWSGQGTNEQFF. The CDR3 nucleotides read TGTGCCTGGAGTGGACAGGGGACCAATGAGCAGTTCTTC.

This chain links TRBV6-6 with TRBJ2-5; 7 bases are a match to TRBD2. CDR1 is MNHNY and CDR2 is SVGAGI in the germline V gene (reference sequence). The V and J ends lost 6 bases and 3 bases, in that order; junction bases with no gene match: 10. CDR3 length equals 15 residues. Here the CDR3 reads CASSPRGRGEETQYF. The CDR3 DNA sequence: TGTGCCAGCAGCCCACGGGGGAGGGGTGAAGAGACCCAGTACTTC.

V is TRBV6-7 and J is TRBJ1-2; weak D call: TRBD1 (6 bases). TRBV6-7 is an open reading frame, and its role is uncertain. The V end was cut by 2 bases, the J end by 7 bases, with 14 bases between. The CDR3 sequence is 14 residues long. The CDR3 is CASSYRRDNFGYTF. As DNA, the CDR3 is TGTGCCAGCAGTTACCGAAGGGACAATTTTGGCTACACCTTC.

The rearrangement uses TRBV6-1 and TRBJ2-2, with 11 bases that match TRBD2. This CDR3 is built from 14 residues. The germline gives CDR1 MNHNS, CDR2 SASEGT. The trim removed 9 bases at V and 3 bases at J, leaving 3 bases unmatched. This chain's CDR3 is CASSGGADTGELFF. In DNA, the CDR3 is TGTGCCAGTAGCGGGGGGGCCGACACCGGGGAGCTGTTTTTT.

The rearrangement links TRBV7-3 to TRBJ1-6; D perhaps matches TRBD1 (6 bases). This CDR3 has 14 residues. Trimming removed 5 bases from V and 8 bases from J, with 13 bases in between. Germline V gene lookup returns CDR1 SGHTA and CDR2 FQGTGA. The CDR3 bases are TGTGCCAGCAGCATCGGGGGGCGGGATTCACCCCTCCACTTT. This codes for CASSIGGRDSPLHF. Using reference TRBV7-3 and TRBJ1-6 for the parts outside the CDR3, the full variable domain is GAGVSQTPSNKVTEKGKYVELRCDPISGHTALYWYRQSLGQGPEFLIYFQGTGAADDSGLPNDRFFAVRPEGSVSTLKIQRTERGDSAVYLCASSIGGRDSPLHFGNGTRLTVT.

V gene TRBV18 combines with J gene TRBJ2-3; D is possibly TRBD2 (6 bases). Trimming pared 3 bases from V and 4 bases from J, leaving 14 bases between. In germline, CDR1 is KGHSH, CDR2 LQKENI. This CDR3 is built from 15 residues. The CDR3 spells CASSPVSSVSDTQYF. The CDR3 region has the DNA TGTGCCAGCTCACCTGTTTCTAGCGTGTCAGATACGCAGTATTTT.